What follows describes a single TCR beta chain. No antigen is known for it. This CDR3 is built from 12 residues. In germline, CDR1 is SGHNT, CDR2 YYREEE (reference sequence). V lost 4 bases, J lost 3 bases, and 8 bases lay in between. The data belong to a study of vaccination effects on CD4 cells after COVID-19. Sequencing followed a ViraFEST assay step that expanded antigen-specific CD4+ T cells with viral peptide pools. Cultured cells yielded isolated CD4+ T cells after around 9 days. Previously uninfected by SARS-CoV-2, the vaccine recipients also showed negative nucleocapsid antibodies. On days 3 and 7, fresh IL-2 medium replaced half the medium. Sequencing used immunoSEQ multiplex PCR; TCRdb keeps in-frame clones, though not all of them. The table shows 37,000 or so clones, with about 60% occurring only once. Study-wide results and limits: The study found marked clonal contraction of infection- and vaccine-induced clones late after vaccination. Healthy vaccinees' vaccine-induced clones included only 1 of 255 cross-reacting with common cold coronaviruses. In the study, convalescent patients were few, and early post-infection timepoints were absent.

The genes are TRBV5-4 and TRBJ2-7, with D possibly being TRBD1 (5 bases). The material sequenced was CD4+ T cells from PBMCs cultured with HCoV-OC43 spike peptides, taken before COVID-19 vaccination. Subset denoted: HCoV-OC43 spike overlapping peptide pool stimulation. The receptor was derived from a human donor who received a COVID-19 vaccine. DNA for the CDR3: TGTGCCAGCAGCAGCAGGGACTACGAGCAGTACTTC. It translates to CASSSRDYEQYF. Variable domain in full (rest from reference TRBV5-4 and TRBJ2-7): ETGVTQSPTHLIKTRGQQVTLRCSSQSGHNTVSWYQQALGQGPQFIFQYYREEENGRGNFPPRFSGLQFPNYSSELNVNALELDDSALYLCASSSRDYEQYFGPGTRLTVT.